This T cell receptor (beta chain) stems from a study of T cell repertoires in cytomegalovirus infection. Whole-study context: Well-studied HLA-B-restricted epitopes and recently identified HLA-C-restricted epitopes of CMV were both used in the study.

A remark on this clonotype: Its antigen remains unknown.

TCRdb itself ran the reads through MiXCR, one entry per CDR3 protein. The data contain about 150,000 distinct CDR3 sequences, over 30% of them seen just once; the ten biggest clones take up around 50%. Broader study findings: Across the ex vivo response, the dominant clonotypes were HLA-C-restricted CMV-specific TCR beta clonotypes.

The receptor was isolated from a human donor in good health (CMV status not recorded). Some clones in this sample may be carry-over from other donors' samples. The source material was CD8+ T cells from cultured PBMCs, sampled from culture after CMV antigen stimulation.

The CDR3 nucleotides read TGTGCCAGCAGCTTCCCGACAGAAAACATTCAGTACTTC. It translates to CASSFPTENIQYF. This chain connects TRBV11-2 to TRBJ2-4, with D possibly matching TRBD1 (5 bases). Germline loops: CDR1 SGHAT, CDR2 FQNNGV. The CDR3 loop spans 13 amino acids. V lost 3 bases and J 5 bases, leaving 8 bases between the germline ends.